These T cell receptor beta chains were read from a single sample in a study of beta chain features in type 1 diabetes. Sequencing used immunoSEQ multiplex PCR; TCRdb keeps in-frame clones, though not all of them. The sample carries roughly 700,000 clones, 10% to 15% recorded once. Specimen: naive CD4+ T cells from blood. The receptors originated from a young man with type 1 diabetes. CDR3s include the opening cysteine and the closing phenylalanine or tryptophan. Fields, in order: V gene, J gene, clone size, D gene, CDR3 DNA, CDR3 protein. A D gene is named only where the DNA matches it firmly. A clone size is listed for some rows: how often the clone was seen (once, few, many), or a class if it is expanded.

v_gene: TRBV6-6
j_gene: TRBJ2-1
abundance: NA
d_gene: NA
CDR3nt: TGTGCCAGCAGTTATGGGCAGGGCAACAATGAGCAGTTCTTC
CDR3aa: CASSYGQGNNEQFF

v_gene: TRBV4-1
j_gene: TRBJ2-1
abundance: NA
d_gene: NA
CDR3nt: TGCGCCAGCAGCCAAGAAGGAGGGGGGGGTGGTGAGCAGTTCTTC
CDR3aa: CASSQEGGGGGEQFF

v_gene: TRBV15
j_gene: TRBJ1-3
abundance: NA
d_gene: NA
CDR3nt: TGTGCCACCAGCAGAGACAGGGCCGACTCTGGAAACACCATATATTTT
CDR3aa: CATSRDRADSGNTIYF

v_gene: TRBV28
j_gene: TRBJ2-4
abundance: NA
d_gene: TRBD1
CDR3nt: TGTGCCAGCATTCCGACAGGGGGTGACGGAAACATTCAGTACTTC
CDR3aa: CASIPTGGDGNIQYF

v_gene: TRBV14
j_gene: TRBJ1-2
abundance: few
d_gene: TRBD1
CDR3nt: TGTGCCAGCAGCCAAGGGACAGGGGGCATCTATGGCTACACCTTC
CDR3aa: CASSQGTGGIYGYTF

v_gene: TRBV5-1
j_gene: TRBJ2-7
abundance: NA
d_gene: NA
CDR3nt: TGCGCCAGCAGCCTTCGGAACTACGAGCAGTACTTC
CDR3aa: CASSLRNYEQYF

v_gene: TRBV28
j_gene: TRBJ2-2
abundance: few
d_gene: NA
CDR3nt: TGTGCCACCAGGGATCCCGGGGAGCTGTTTTTT
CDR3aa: CATRDPGELFF

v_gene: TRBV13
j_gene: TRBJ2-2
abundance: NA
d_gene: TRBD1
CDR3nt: TGCGCCAGCAGCCCCGGTGACAGGGGGCGGCCGAACACCGGGGAGCTGTTTTTT
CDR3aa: CASSPGDRGRPNTGELFF

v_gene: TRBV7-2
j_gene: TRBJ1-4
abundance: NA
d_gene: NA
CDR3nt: TGTGCCAGCAGCTCCGCCGACGGCCTGAATGAAAAACTGTTTTTT
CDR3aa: CASSSADGLNEKLFF

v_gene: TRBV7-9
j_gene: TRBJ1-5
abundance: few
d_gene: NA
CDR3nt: TGTGCCAGCAGCTCATCGAGGAGCGGGAATCAGCCCCAGCATTTT
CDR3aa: CASSSSRSGNQPQHF

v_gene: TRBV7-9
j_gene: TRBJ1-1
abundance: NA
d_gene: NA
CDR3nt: TGTGCCAGCAGCCCCTGGACGGAGAACACTGAAGCTTTCTTT
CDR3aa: CASSPWTENTEAFF

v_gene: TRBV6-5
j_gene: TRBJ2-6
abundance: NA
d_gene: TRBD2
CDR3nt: TGTGCCAGCAGCCTCGGGGGGGCTGGGGCCAACGTCCTGACTTTC
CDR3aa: CASSLGGAGANVLTF

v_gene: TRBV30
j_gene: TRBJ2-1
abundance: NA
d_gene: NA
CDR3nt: TGTGCCTGGACGGGGGTGTCCCCTTGGAATGAGCAGTTCTTC
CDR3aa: CAWTGVSPWNEQFF

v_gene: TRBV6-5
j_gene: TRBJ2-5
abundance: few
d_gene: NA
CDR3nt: TGTGCCAGCAACCTCCCGCAGACCCAGTACTTC
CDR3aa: CASNLPQTQYF

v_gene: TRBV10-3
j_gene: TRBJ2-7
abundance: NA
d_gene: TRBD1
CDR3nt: TGTGCCATCAGCCACAATCCGGGACAGGGGGACTACGAGCAGTACTTC
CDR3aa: CAISHNPGQGDYEQYF

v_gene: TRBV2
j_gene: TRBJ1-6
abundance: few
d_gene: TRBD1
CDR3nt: TGTGCCAGCAGTGTCCAGGGGGATTCACCCCTCCACTTT
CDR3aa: CASSVQGDSPLHF